This T cell receptor (beta chain) was found in a study of T cell repertoires in cytomegalovirus infection. This clonotype came up a few times. Its matching antigen is unknown. The germline V and J ends were trimmed by 0 bases and 0 bases, with 9 bases remaining between them. Germline V gene sequence: CDR1 MGHRA, CDR2 YSYEKL. This CDR3 region has 16 residues. TCRdb recomputed calls from the reads with MiXCR, one row per CDR3 protein. Of some 500,000 distinct CDR3 sequences listed, 40% are singletons. This sequence originates from a human donor in good health (CMV status not recorded). Some clones in this sample may be carry-over from other donors' samples. The chain uses TRBV4-1 and TRBJ1-5; D is possibly TRBD1 (6 bases). The material was cultured PBMCs, obtained from culture after CMV antigen stimulation. Written as DNA, the CDR3 is TGCGCCAGCAGCCAAGATTGGGGGGCTAGCAATCAGCCCCAGCATTTT. Its protein is CASSQDWGASNQPQHF.